This T cell receptor (beta chain) is from a study of blood T cell repertoires in COVID-19. About the study: Acute and convalescent COVID-19 specimens originated in the United States, Italy and Spain. T cells, B-cell-depleted T cells, or PBMCs provided the cDNA or gDNA that served as material.

Enrolled during active infection, Seattle patients were then followed longitudinally. The data were produced by immunoSEQ multiplex PCR, yet TCRdb's version contains in-frame clones alone and is incomplete. The sample holds about 150,000 clones, more than 75% seen once. In this sample, this clone turned up a few times. The CDR3 spans 13 residues. Per germline, CDR1 SGHNT and CDR2 YYREEE (reference sequence). The germline V and J ends were trimmed by 0 bases and 10 bases, with 8 bases remaining between them. The specimen was peripheral blood. V and J are TRBV5-4 and TRBJ1-6; the D is unclear. The origin of this receptor is a woman older than 75 with COVID-19, enrolled during active disease. CDR3: CASSLELGSPLHF. The DNA of the CDR3 is TGTGCCAGCAGCTTGGAGCTGGGCTCACCCCTCCACTTT.